This T cell receptor beta chain was sequenced for a study of blood T cell repertoires in COVID-19. Study-level background: In each case, the material was cDNA or gDNA derived from T cells, B-cell-depleted T cells, or PBMCs.

Sequencing was performed with immunoSEQ multiplex PCR; in TCRdb, only in-frame clones are kept and a portion is missing. The sample records 150,000 to 200,000 clones, about 80% being singletons. This clone appeared a few times. The sample was peripheral blood. The TCR sequence derives from a woman in her 70s with acute or convalescent COVID-19.

The CDR3 DNA is TGTGCCAGCAGTCTCCAGGGGCATGGCTACACCTTC. Protein sequence: CASSLQGHGYTF. The chain recombines TRBV6-2 or TRBV6-3 with TRBJ1-2, with D maybe TRBD1 (6 bases). Trimming cost V 5 bases and J 6 bases, with 10 bases left between them. Germline V gene lookup returns CDR1 MNHEY and CDR2 SVGEGT. The CDR3 contains 12 residues.